The 11 T cell receptor beta chains presented below share a single source sample, sequenced in a study of OX40 agonist ivuxolimab in advanced cancers. Data came from immunoSEQ multiplex PCR; TCRdb stores just in-frame clones and leaves some out. The sample has under 40,000 clones, about four fifths seen once. This sample comprised CD4+ or CD8+ T cells sorted from blood, obtained in a trial of the OX40 agonist ivuxolimab. These receptors were collected from an adult with an advanced solid tumor such as melanoma, head and neck, liver or kidney cancer.

The genes are TRBV9 and TRBJ2-7, with a weak D call TRBD1 (5 bases). The germline V gene has CDR1 SGDLS and CDR2 YYNGEE. V was cut by 4 bases and J by 3 bases, with 11 bases left in between. The CDR3 runs 13 residues. The CDR3 DNA follows: TGTGCCAGCAGCCTTGGGGCTAGCTACGAGCAGTACTTC. This translates into CASSLGASYEQYF.

The V gene is TRBV28, the J gene TRBJ1-1; 12 bases are a match to TRBD1. The CDR3 runs to 16 residues. The ends lost 6 bases at V and 2 bases at J; junction bases unmatched: 7. Germline CDR1 MDHEN, CDR2 SYDVKM. The chain's CDR3 is CASRPGQGASNTEAFF. The CDR3 DNA follows: TGTGCCAGCAGGCCGGGACAGGGGGCCTCTAACACTGAAGCTTTCTTT.

J is TRBJ2-1 and V is TRBV19; D gene unclear. Germline CDR1 reads LNHDA; CDR2 reads SQIVND (reference sequence). Trimming removed 9 bases from V and 0 bases from J, with 15 bases in between. The CDR3 totals 15 residues. The CDR3 region has the DNA TGTGCCAGCCAAACAAAGGCAAGCTCCTACAATGAGCAGTTCTTC. This translates into CASQTKASSYNEQFF.

The chain links TRBV5-4 to TRBJ2-2; 7 bases are shared with TRBD1. J lost 1 base, V lost 2 bases, and 8 bases had no gene match. Germline CDR1 and CDR2: SGHNT and YYREEE (reference sequence). There are 17 residues in the CDR3. Here the CDR3 reads CASSLSSTGVNTGELFF. The CDR3 nucleotides are TGTGCCAGCAGCTTATCCTCTACAGGGGTGAACACCGGGGAGCTGTTTTTT. Combining the CDR3 with reference TRBV5-4 and TRBJ2-2 gives the whole variable domain ETGVTQSPTHLIKTRGQQVTLRCSSQSGHNTVSWYQQALGQGPQFIFQYYREEENGRGNFPPRFSGLQFPNYSSELNVNALELDDSALYLCASSLSSTGVNTGELFFGEGSRLTVL.

V is TRBV7-3 and J is TRBJ1-1; D remains unclear. The CDR3 runs to 13 residues. Per the germline V gene, CDR1 is SGHTA and CDR2 is FQGTGA. V was cut by 3 bases and J by 2 bases, with 7 bases left in between. The CDR3 loop reads CASSFALNTEAFF. The CDR3 region has the DNA TGTGCCAGCAGCTTCGCCCTAAACACTGAAGCTTTCTTT. The whole variable domain, remainder taken from reference TRBV7-3 and TRBJ1-1, is GAGVSQTPSNKVTEKGKYVELRCDPISGHTALYWYRQSLGQGPEFLIYFQGTGAADDSGLPNDRFFAVRPEGSVSTLKIQRTERGDSAVYLCASSFALNTEAFFGQGTRLTVV.

The V gene is TRBV28, the J gene TRBJ2-4; perhaps TRBD1 as D (6 bases). Trimming removed 3 bases from V and 5 bases from J, with 11 bases in between. This CDR3 contains 14 residues. The V gene's germline CDR1 is MDHEN and CDR2 SYDVKM. The CDR3 DNA reads TGTGCCAGCAGTTTTGGGGGCCGCCAAAACATTCAGTACTTC. Protein: CASSFGGRQNIQYF.

This chain connects TRBV18 to TRBJ1-4; weak D call: TRBD1 (5 bases). The length of the CDR3 is 15 residues. CDR1 KGHSH and CDR2 LQKENI come from the germline V gene. The V and J ends lost 3 bases and 6 bases respectively, with 14 bases between them. For the CDR3, the DNA is TGTGCCAGCTCACCGCCGGGGGGTGAGGATGAAAAACTGTTTTTT. Its protein product is CASSPPGGEDEKLFF.

This chain uses TRBV6-5 with TRBJ1-1; D possibly corresponds to TRBD1 (6 bases). The V end lost 5 bases, the J end lost 3 bases, and 13 bases lay between the germline ends. The germline gives CDR1 MNHEY, CDR2 SVGAGI. The CDR3 loop spans 14 amino acids. CDR3 bases: TGTGCCAGCAGTGCCAGGGAGGGGGACACTGAAGCTTTCTTT. Translated, it gives CASSAREGDTEAFF.

The rearrangement uses TRBV6-5 and TRBJ1-1; no reliable D call. CDR1 MNHEY and CDR2 SVGAGI come from the germline V gene. Deletions cut 5 bases from V and 0 bases from J, with 13 bases between. The CDR3 has 15 residues. The CDR3 loop reads CASSNRYDLNTEAFF. The DNA for the CDR3 is TGTGCCAGCAGTAATCGATACGACCTGAACACTGAAGCTTTCTTT.

The chain employs TRBV2 and TRBJ2-7; unclear D gene. CDR3 length: 12 residues. Between the trimmed V and J ends, which lost 7 bases and 1 base, there was a span of 8 bases. The germline V gene has CDR1 SNHLY and CDR2 FYNNEI. CDR3 DNA: TGTGCCAGCAACCTACAGTCCTACGAGCAGTACTTC. Protein sequence: CASNLQSYEQYF. Drawing the rest from reference TRBV2 and TRBJ2-7, the complete variable domain is EPEVTQTPSHQVTQMGQEVILRCVPISNHLYFYWYRQILGQKVEFLVSFYNNEISEKSEIFDDQFSVERPDGSNFTLKIRSTKLEDSAMYFCASNLQSYEQYFGPGTRLTVT.

The V call is TRBV7-3, the J call TRBJ2-3; D may correspond to TRBD1 or TRBD2 (5 bases each). The germline gives CDR1 SGHTA, CDR2 FQGTGA. The CDR3 has 13 amino acids. Trimming removed 8 bases at V and 5 bases at J, with 14 bases between. Here the CDR3 DNA reads TGTGCCAGCTCTTCGGGGACGGGAGATACGCAGTATTTT. Protein: CASSSGTGDTQYF. Supplemented by reference TRBV7-3 and TRBJ2-3, the full variable domain reads GAGVSQTPSNKVTEKGKYVELRCDPISGHTALYWYRQSLGQGPEFLIYFQGTGAADDSGLPNDRFFAVRPEGSVSTLKIQRTERGDSAVYLCASSSGTGDTQYFGPGTRLTVL.